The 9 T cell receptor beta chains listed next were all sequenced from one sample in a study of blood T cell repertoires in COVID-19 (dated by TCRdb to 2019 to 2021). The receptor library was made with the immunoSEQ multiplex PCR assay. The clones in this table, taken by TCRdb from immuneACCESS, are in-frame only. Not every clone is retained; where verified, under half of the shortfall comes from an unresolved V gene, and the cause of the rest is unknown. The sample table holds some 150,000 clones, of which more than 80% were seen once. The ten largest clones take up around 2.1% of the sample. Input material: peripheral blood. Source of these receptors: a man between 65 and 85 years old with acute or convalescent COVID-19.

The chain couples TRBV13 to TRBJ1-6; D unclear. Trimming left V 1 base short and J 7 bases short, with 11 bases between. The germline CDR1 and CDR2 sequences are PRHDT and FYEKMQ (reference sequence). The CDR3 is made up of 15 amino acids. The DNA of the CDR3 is TGTGCCAGCAGCTTAGTCGCAGGAAGCAATTCACCCCTCCACTTT. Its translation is CASSLVAGSNSPLHF.

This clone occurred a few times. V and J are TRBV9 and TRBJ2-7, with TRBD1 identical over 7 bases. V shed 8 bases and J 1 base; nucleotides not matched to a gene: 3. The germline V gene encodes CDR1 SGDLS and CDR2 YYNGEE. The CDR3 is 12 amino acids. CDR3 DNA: TGTGCCAGTCAGGGGGAATCCTACGAGCAGTACTTC. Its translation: CASQGESYEQYF.

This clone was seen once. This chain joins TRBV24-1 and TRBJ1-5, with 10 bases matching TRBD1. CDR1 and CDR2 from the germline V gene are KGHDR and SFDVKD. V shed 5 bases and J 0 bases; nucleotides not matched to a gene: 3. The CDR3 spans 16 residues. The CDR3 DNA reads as TGTGCCACCAGTGCTGGGACAGGGGATAGCAATCAGCCCCAGCATTTT. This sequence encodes CATSAGTGDSNQPQHF.

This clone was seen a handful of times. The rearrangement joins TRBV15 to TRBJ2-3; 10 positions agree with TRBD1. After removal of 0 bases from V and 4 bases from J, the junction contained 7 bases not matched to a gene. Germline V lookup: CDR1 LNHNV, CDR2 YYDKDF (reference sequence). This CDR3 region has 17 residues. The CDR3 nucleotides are TGTGCCACCAGCAGAGAGCTCGACAGGGGGCGCTCAGATACGCAGTATTTT. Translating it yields CATSRELDRGRSDTQYF. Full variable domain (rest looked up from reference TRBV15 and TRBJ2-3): DAMVIQNPRYQVTQFGKPVTLSCSQTLNHNVMYWYQQKSSQAPKLLFHYYDKDFNNEADTPDNFQSRRPNTSFCFLDIRSPGLGDTAMYLCATSRELDRGRSDTQYFGPGTRLTVL.

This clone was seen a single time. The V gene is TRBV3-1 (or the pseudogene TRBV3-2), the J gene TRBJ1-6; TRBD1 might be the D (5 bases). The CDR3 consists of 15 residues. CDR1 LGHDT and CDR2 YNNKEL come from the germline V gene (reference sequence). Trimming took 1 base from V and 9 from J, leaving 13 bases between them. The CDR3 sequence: CASSQVGGVVSPLHF. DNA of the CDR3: TGTGCCAGCAGCCAAGTTGGGGGGGTGGTTTCACCCCTCCACTTT.

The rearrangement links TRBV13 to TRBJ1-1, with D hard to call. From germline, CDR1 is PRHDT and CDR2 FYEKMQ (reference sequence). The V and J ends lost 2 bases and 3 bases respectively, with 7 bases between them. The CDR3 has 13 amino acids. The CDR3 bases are TGTGCCAGCAGCTTAAATATCCACACTGAAGCTTTCTTT. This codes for CASSLNIHTEAFF.

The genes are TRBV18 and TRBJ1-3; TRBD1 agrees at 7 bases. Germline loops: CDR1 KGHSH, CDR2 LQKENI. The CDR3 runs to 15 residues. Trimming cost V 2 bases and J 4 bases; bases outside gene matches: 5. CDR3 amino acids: CASSPLGQRGNTIYF. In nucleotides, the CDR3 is TGTGCCAGCTCACCATTGGGACAGAGAGGAAACACCATATATTTT.

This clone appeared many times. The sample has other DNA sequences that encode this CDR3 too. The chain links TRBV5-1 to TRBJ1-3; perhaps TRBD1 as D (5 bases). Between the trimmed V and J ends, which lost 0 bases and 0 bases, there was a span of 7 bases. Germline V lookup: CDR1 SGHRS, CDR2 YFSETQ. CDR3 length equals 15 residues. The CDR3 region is CASSLVGGSGNTIYF. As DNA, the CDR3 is TGCGCCAGCAGCTTGGTGGGGGGCTCTGGAAACACCATATATTTT.

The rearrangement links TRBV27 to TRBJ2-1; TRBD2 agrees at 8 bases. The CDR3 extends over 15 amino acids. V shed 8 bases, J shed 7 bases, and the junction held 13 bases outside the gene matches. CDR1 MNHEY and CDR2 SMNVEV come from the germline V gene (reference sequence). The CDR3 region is CASRYGIAGHNEQFF. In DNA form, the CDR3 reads TGTGCCAGCCGTTATGGGATAGCGGGGCATAATGAGCAGTTCTTC.